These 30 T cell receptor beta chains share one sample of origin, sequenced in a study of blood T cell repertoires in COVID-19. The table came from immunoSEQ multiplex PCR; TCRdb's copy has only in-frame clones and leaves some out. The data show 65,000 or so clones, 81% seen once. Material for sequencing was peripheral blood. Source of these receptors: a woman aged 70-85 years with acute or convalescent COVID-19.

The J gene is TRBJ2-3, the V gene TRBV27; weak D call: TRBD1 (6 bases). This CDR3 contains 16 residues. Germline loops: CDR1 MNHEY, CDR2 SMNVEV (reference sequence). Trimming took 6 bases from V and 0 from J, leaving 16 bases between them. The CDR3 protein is CASRPRGLSSTDTQYF. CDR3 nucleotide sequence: TGTGCCAGCAGACCCAGGGGCCTGTCTAGCACAGATACGCAGTATTTT.

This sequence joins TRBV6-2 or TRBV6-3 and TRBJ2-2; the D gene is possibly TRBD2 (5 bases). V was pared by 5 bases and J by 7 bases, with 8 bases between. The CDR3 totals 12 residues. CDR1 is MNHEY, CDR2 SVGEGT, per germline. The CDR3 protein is CASSREYGELFF. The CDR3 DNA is TGTGCCAGCAGTAGGGAGTACGGGGAGCTGTTTTTT.

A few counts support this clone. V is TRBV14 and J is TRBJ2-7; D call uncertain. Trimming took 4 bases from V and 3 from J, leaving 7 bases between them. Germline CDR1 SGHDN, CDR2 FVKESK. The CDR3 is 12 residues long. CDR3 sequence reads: CASSRSSYEQYF. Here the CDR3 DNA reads TGTGCCAGCAGCCGATCCAGCTACGAGCAGTACTTC.

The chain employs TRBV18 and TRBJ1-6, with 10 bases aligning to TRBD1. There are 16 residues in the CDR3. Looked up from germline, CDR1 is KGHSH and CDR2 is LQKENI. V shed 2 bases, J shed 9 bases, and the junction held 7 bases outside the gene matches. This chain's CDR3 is CASSPSGQGTGSPLHF. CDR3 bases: TGTGCCAGCTCACCATCGGGACAGGGGACGGGTTCACCCCTCCACTTT.

Here the CDR3 DNA reads TGTGCCAGCAGCCGACAGGGGGACACCGGGGAGCTGTTTTTT. It yields the protein CASSRQGDTGELFF. V is TRBV5-4 and J is TRBJ2-2, with TRBD1 matching over 9 bases. The CDR3 spans 14 residues. Germline CDR1 SGHNT, CDR2 YYREEE (reference sequence). Germline trimming cut 4 bases from V and 3 bases from J; bases unmatched to any gene: 1.

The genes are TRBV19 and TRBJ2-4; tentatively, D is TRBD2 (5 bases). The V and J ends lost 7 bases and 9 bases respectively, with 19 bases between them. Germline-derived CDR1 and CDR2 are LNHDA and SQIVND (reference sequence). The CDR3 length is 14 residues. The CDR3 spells CASNINPSSPIQYF. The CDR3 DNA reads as TGTGCCAGTAACATCAACCCCTCTAGCCCCATTCAGTACTTC.

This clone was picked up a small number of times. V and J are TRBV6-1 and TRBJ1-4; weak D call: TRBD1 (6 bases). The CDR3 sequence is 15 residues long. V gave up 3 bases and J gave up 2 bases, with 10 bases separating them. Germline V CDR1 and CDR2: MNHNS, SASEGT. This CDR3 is CASSDTGRTNEKLFF. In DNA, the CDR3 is TGTGCCAGCAGTGATACAGGGCGGACTAATGAAAAACTGTTTTTT.

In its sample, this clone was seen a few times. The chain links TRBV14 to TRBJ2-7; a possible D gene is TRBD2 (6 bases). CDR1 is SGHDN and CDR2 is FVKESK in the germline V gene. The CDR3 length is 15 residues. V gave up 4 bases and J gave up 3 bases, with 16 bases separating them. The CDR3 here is CASSPRGGKDYEQYF. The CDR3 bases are TGTGCCAGCAGCCCCCGTGGGGGGAAAGACTACGAGCAGTACTTC.

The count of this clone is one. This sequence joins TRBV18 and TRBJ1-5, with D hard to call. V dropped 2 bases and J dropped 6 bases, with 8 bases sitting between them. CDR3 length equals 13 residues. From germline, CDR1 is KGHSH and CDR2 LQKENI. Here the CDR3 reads CASSPSVVQPQHF. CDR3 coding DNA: TGTGCCAGCTCACCAAGTGTAGTTCAGCCCCAGCATTTT.

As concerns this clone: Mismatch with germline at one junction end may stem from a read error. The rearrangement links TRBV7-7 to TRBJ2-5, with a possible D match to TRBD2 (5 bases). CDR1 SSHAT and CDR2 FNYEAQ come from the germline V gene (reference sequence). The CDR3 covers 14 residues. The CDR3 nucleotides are TGTGCTAGCAGTCAAACGGGGTTCCAAGAGACCCAGTACTTC. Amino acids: CASSQTGFQETQYF.

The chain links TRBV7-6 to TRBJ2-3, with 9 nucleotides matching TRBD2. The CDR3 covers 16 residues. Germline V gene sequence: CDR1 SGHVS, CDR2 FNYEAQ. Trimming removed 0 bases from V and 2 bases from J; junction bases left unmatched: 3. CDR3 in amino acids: CASSLASSGTTDTQYF. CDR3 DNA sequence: TGTGCCAGCAGCTTAGCTTCTAGCGGGACCACAGATACGCAGTATTTT.

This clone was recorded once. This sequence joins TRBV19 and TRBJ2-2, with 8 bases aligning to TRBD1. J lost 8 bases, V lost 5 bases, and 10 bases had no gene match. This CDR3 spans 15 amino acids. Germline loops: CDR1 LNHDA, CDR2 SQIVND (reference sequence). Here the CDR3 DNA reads TGTGCCAGTAGTCAGTACGGACAGGGTGCAGGGGAGCTGTTTTTT. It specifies CASSQYGQGAGELFF.

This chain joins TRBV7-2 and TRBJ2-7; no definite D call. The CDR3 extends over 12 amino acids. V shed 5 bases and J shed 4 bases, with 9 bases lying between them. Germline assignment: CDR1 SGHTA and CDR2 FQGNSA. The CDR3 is CASSRVPYEQYF. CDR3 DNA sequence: TGTGCCAGCAGCCGCGTCCCATACGAGCAGTACTTC.

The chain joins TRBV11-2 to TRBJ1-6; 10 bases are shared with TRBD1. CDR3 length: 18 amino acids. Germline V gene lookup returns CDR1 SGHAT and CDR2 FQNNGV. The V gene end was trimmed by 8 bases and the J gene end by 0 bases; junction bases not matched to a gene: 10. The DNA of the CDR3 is TGTGCCAGCGGCCAGTGGACAGGGGGTGGCTCCTATAATTCACCCCTCCACTTT. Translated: CASGQWTGGGSYNSPLHF. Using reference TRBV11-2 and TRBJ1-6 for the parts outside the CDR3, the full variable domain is EAGVAQSPRYKIIEKRQSVAFWCNPISGHATLYWYQQILGQGPKLLIQFQNNGVVDDSQLPKDRFSAERLKGVDSTLKIQPAKLEDSAVYLCASGQWTGGGSYNSPLHFGNGTRLTVT.

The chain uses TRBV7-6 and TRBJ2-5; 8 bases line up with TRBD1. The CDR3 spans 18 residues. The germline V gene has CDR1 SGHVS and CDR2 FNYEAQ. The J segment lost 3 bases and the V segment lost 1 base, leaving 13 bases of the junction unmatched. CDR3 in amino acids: CASSLDRPGGGRKETQYF. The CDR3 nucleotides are TGTGCCAGCAGCTTAGACCGCCCAGGGGGCGGTAGGAAAGAGACCCAGTACTTC.

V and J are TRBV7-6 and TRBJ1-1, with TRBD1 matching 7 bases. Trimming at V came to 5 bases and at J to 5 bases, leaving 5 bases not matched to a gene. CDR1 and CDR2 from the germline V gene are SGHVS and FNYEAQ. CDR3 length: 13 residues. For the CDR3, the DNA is TGTGCCAGCAGCCTCAACAGGGGTACTGAAGCTTTCTTT. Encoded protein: CASSLNRGTEAFF.

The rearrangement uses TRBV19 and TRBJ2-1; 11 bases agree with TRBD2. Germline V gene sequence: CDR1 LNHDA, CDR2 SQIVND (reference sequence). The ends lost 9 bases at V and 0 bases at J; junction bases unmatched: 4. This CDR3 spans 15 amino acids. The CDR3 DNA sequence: TGTGCCAGCCGCACTAGCGGGAGCTCCTACAATGAGCAGTTCTTC. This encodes CASRTSGSSYNEQFF.

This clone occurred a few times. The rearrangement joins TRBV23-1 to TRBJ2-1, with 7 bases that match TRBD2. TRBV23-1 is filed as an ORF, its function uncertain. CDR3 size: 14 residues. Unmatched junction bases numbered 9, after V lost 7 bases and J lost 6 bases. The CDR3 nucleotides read TGCGCCAGCACCCCCCAGCTAGCGGCCAATGAGCAGTTCTTC. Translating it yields CASTPQLAANEQFF.

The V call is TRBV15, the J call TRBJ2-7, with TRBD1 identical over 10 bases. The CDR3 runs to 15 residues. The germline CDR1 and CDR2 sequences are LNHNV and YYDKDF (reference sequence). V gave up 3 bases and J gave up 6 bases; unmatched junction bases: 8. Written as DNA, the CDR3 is TGTGCCACCAGCAGGGGGGGGGACAGGGGCGGCGAGCAGTACTTC. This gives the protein CATSRGGDRGGEQYF.

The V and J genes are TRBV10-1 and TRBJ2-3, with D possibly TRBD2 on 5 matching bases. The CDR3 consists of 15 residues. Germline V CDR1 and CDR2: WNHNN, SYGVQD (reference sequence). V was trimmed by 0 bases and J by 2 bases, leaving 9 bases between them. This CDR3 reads CASSESAGNTDTQYF. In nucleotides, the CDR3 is TGCGCCAGCAGTGAGTCTGCGGGCAACACAGATACGCAGTATTTT.

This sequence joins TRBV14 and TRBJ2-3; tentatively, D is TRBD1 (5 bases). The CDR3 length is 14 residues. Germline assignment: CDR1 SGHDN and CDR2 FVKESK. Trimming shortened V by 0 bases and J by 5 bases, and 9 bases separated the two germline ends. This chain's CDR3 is CASSQDLRGDTQYF. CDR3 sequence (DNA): TGTGCCAGCAGCCAAGATTTAAGGGGAGATACGCAGTATTTT.

CDR3 DNA: TGTGCCAGCAGCTTAGGAGGACAGAACACTGAAGCTTTCTTT. Translating gives CASSLGGQNTEAFF. This chain uses TRBV7-2 with TRBJ1-1; TRBD1 might be the D (5 bases). CDR1 and CDR2 (germline): SGHTA, FQGNSA. This CDR3 contains 14 residues. Trimming took 1 base from V and 1 from J, leaving 7 bases between them.

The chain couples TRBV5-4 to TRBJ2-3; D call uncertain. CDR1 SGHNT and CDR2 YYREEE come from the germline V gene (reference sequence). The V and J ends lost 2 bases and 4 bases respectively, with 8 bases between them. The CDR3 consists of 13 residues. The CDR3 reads CASSFTIPDTQYF. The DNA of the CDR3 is TGTGCCAGCAGCTTCACTATTCCAGATACGCAGTATTTT. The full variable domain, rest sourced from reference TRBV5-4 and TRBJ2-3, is ETGVTQSPTHLIKTRGQQVTLRCSSQSGHNTVSWYQQALGQGPQFIFQYYREEENGRGNFPPRFSGLQFPNYSSELNVNALELDDSALYLCASSFTIPDTQYFGPGTRLTVL.

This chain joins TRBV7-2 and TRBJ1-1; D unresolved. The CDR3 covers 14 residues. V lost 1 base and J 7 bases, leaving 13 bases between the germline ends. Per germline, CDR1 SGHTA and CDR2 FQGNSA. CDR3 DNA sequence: TGTGCCAGCAGCTTAGAACCGAGGGCGAGTGAAGCTTTCTTT. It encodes CASSLEPRASEAFF.

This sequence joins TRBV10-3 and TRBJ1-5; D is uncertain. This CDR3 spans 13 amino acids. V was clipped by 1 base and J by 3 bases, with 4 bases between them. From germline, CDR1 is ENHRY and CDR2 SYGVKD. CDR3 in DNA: TGTGCCATCAGTGAGTATTACAATCAGCCCCAGCATTTT. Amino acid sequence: CAISEYYNQPQHF.

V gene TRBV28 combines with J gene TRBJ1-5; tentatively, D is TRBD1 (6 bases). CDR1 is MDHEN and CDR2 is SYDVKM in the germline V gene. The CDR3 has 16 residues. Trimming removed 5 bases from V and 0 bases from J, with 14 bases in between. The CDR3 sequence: CASSPGTPYSNQPQHF. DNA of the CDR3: TGTGCCAGCAGTCCCGGGACACCATATAGCAATCAGCCCCAGCATTTT. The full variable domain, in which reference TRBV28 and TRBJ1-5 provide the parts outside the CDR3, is DVKVTQSSRYLVKRTGEKVFLECVQDMDHENMFWYRQDPGLGLRLIYFSYDVKMKEKGDIPEGYSVSREKKERFSLILESASTNQTSMYLCASSPGTPYSNQPQHFGDGTRLSIL.

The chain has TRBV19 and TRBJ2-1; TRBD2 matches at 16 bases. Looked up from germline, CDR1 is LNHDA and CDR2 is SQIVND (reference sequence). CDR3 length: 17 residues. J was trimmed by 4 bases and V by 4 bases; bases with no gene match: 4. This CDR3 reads CASSRPGLAGGYNEQFF. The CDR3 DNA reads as TGTGCCAGTAGTAGACCGGGACTAGCGGGAGGGTACAATGAGCAGTTCTTC.

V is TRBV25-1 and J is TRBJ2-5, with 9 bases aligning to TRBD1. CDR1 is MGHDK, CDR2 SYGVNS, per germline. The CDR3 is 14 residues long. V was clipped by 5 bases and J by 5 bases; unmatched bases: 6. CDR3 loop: CASSTGGARETQYF. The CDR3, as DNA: TGTGCCAGCAGTACAGGGGGCGCGAGGGAGACCCAGTACTTC.

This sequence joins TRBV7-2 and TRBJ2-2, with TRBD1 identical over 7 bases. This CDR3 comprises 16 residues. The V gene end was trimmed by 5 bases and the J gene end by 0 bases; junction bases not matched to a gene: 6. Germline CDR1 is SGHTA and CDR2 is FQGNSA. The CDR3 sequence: CASSLNDRANTGELFF. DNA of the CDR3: TGTGCCAGCAGCCTAAACGACAGGGCGAACACCGGGGAGCTGTTTTTT.

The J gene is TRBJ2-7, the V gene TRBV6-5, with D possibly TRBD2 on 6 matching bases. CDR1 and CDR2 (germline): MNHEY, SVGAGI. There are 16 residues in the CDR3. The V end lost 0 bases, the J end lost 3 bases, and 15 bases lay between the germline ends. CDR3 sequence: CASSYSLPGRNYEQYF. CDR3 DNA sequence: TGTGCCAGCAGTTACTCGTTGCCGGGGAGGAACTACGAGCAGTACTTC.